This T cell receptor beta chain was identified in a study of cytomegalovirus exposure and HLA in healthy donors. Study outcomes and limitations: Diagnosis of cytomegalovirus status made by the classifier reportedly showed high specificity and sensitivity. According to a subsequent analysis, TCR clusters from the first cohort were inclined to appear together in the roughly 130 validation repertoires. Most sequenced TCRs were rare (though some public TCRs occurred in many donors).

Notes on this clone: Antigen specificity is unknown.

Method: immunoSEQ multiplex PCR; TCRdb's copy keeps in-frame clones and lacks some. The table lists 150,000 to 200,000 clones, around 82% of them singletons, with about a tenth in the top ten. The receptor's source is a man aged 25-45 years in good health and CMV-seropositive. Sequenced input: PBMCs.

CDR3 region: CASSARQGVREKLFF. DNA for the CDR3: TGTGCCAGCAGTGCCCGACAGGGAGTAAGGGAAAAACTGTTTTTT. This chain links TRBV28 with TRBJ1-4; TRBD1 agrees at 7 bases. Germline V CDR1 and CDR2: MDHEN, SYDVKM. The CDR3 has 15 amino acids. J lost 8 bases, V lost 5 bases, and 11 bases had no gene match.